Below are 26 T cell receptor beta chains sequenced from a single sample in a study of T cells in Graves' hyperthyroidism and ophthalmopathy. Authors of the study amplified TCR beta CDR3 regions from RNA transcripts. The HTBI set primed first-round TCR CDR3 RT-PCR. From the multiplex PCR reads, TCRdb called clonotypes with MiXCR, one entry per CDR3 protein. The sample has about 840,000 distinct CDR3 sequences; over 35% are singletons. Sample: blood. The receptors were gathered from a man aged 18 to 35 with Graves' hyperthyroidism.

This clonotype was observed at least ten times. The V gene is TRBV29-1, the J gene TRBJ2-5, with TRBD1 identical over 10 bases. The CDR3 length is 15 residues. The germline V gene has CDR1 SQVTM and CDR2 ANQGSEA. Trimming cost V 2 bases and J 1 base; bases outside gene matches: 4. CDR3 bases: TGCAGCGTTGAAAGGGACAGGGGAACCCAAGAGACCCAGTACTTC. It translates to CSVERDRGTQETQYF.

In this sample, this clonotype turned up once. The V call is TRBV20-1, the J call TRBJ1-1, with D perhaps matching TRBD1 (5 bases). CDR1 is DFQATT and CDR2 is SNEGSKA in the germline V gene (reference sequence). The CDR3 is 17 residues long. Between the trimmed V and J ends, which lost 1 base and 0 bases, there was a span of 18 bases. This CDR3 reads CSARVLRGPYMNTEAFF. CDR3 DNA: TGCAGTGCTAGAGTCCTTAGGGGCCCTTACATGAACACTGAAGCTTTCTTT.

This clonotype was seen at least ten times. V usage is TRBV29-1 and J usage is TRBJ2-7; tentatively, D is TRBD1 (5 bases). V was trimmed by 6 bases and J by 6 bases, leaving 12 bases between them. The CDR3 extends over 11 amino acids. Germline-derived CDR1 and CDR2 are SQVTM and ANQGSEA. The CDR3 spells CSVLRGSEQYF. In DNA, the CDR3 is TGCAGCGTCCTAAGGGGTTCCGAGCAGTACTTC.

This clonotype was counted at least ten times. The chain joins TRBV29-1 to TRBJ1-5; D remains unclear. Trimming stripped 4 bases from V and 2 bases from J, with 9 bases between. This CDR3 contains 13 residues. Germline V gene sequence: CDR1 SQVTM, CDR2 ANQGSEA. The CDR3 here is CSVGEQRNQPQHF. The DNA for the CDR3 is TGCAGCGTTGGGGAACAGCGCAATCAGCCCCAGCATTTT.

Only a few counts were recorded for this clonotype. The chain combines TRBV10-2 with TRBJ1-4; tentatively, D is TRBD1 (6 bases). The V end was cut by 10 bases, the J end by 8 bases, with 29 bases between. CDR1 is WSHSY and CDR2 is SAAADI in the germline V gene. The CDR3 contains 17 residues. The CDR3 sequence is CATRPQGSLSWREKLFF. DNA for the CDR3: TGCGCCACCAGGCCCCAGGGGTCGTTATCCTGGAGAGAAAAACTGTTTTTT.

The chain combines TRBV20-1 with TRBJ1-1; D gene uncertain. Trimming removed 3 bases from V and 1 base from J, with 9 bases in between. The CDR3 extends over 13 amino acids. The germline CDR1 and CDR2 sequences are DFQATT and SNEGSKA (reference sequence). The CDR3: CSARMVGNTEAFF. CDR3 bases: TGCAGTGCTAGGATGGTAGGGAACACTGAAGCTTTCTTT.

In this sample, this clonotype turned up many times. The V gene is TRBV24-1, the J gene TRBJ2-3; no definite D call. CDR1 and CDR2 (germline): KGHDR, SFDVKD. CDR3 size: 12 residues. V was pared by 4 bases and J by 2 bases, with 3 bases between. This chain's CDR3 is CATSELTDTQYF. CDR3 sequence (DNA): TGTGCCACCAGTGAACTCACAGATACGCAGTATTTT.

This clonotype has ten or more counts. CDR3 loop: CASRPGTGGGSPLHF. The CDR3 region has the DNA TGTGCCAGCAGGCCCGGGACAGGGGGCGGTTCACCCCTCCACTTT. The chain couples TRBV2 to TRBJ1-6; 12 bases map to TRBD1. Trimming at V came to 6 bases and at J to 9 bases, leaving 6 bases not matched to a gene. Germline CDR1 reads SNHLY; CDR2 reads FYNNEI. The CDR3 runs 15 residues.

This clonotype was seen more than once but under ten times. The chain carries TRBV5-6 and TRBJ2-7; TRBD2 matches at 13 bases. V lost 0 bases and J lost 7; bases outside the gene matches: 4. Looked up from germline, CDR1 is SGHDT and CDR2 is YYEEEE. This CDR3 is 15 amino acids long. CDR3: CASSLETSGGSEQYF. The CDR3 coding sequence is TGTGCCAGCAGCTTGGAGACTAGCGGGGGGTCGGAGCAGTACTTC.

This clonotype has ten or more counts. The genes are TRBV7-3 and TRBJ2-2; 7 bases are shared with TRBD1. The V gene's germline CDR1 is SGHTA and CDR2 FQGTGA. This CDR3 is 13 amino acids long. The V gene end was trimmed by 4 bases and the J gene end by 7 bases; junction bases not matched to a gene: 3. The CDR3 spells CASSYDRDGELFF. In nucleotides, the CDR3 is TGTGCCAGCAGCTACGACAGGGACGGGGAGCTGTTTTTT. Together with reference TRBV7-3 and TRBJ2-2, the CDR3 gives the full variable domain: GAGVSQTPSNKVTEKGKYVELRCDPISGHTALYWYRQSLGQGPEFLIYFQGTGAADDSGLPNDRFFAVRPEGSVSTLKIQRTERGDSAVYLCASSYDRDGELFFGEGSRLTVL.

This clonotype was counted ten times or more. The V call is TRBV29-1, the J call TRBJ1-2; no clear D gene. Germline lookup yields CDR1 SQVTM and CDR2 ANQGSEA. Trimming took 6 bases from V and 2 from J, leaving 13 bases between them. The CDR3 runs to 13 residues. The CDR3 protein is CSVGGGQNYGYTF. CDR3 nucleotide sequence: TGCAGCGTGGGTGGAGGCCAGAACTATGGCTACACCTTC.

There are a few counts of this clonotype. The chain couples TRBV4-1 to TRBJ1-1; D is perhaps TRBD1 (6 bases). Germline-derived CDR1 and CDR2 are MGHRA and YSYEKL. This CDR3 region has 14 residues. Trimming pared 3 bases from V and 3 bases from J, leaving 11 bases between. CDR3 in DNA: TGCGCCAGCAGCCACAGGACAGCGGACACTGAAGCTTTCTTT. Protein: CASSHRTADTEAFF.

Many counts were recorded for this clonotype. The chain joins TRBV2 to TRBJ2-5, with no clear D. V lost 2 bases and J 1 base, leaving 8 bases between the germline ends. Germline V gene sequence: CDR1 SNHLY, CDR2 FYNNEI. The CDR3 loop spans 14 amino acids. The CDR3 DNA sequence: TGTGCCAGCAGTGAACTAGTTCTCCAAGAGACCCAGTACTTC. It codes for CASSELVLQETQYF.

This chain links TRBV9 with TRBJ1-6; 9 positions agree with TRBD1. The junction had 1 base not matched to a gene; V was cut back by 4 bases and J by 2 bases. CDR1 and CDR2 from the germline V gene are SGDLS and YYNGEE. This CDR3 is 15 amino acids long. This CDR3 is CASSTGGAYNSPLHF. Written as DNA, the CDR3 is TGTGCCAGCAGCACAGGGGGCGCCTATAATTCACCCCTCCACTTT.

Worth noting for this clonotype: A junction boundary mismatches the germline segment, possibly from a read error. This chain links TRBV7-9 with TRBJ2-2, with D unresolved. This CDR3 region has 12 residues. The V gene's germline CDR1 is SEHNR and CDR2 FQNEAQ (reference sequence). The CDR3: CASNLGEPELFF. The CDR3 bases are TGTGCCAGCAACTTAGGAGAACCGGAGCTGTTTTTT.

The chain joins TRBV25-1 to TRBJ1-2, with 8 bases matching TRBD1. Losses at the gene ends were 8 bases for V and 7 bases for J; bases not matched to a gene: 12. Germline CDR1 is MGHDK and CDR2 is SYGVNS. The CDR3 runs 14 residues. This CDR3 reads CASRFDRGGTGYTF. In DNA, the CDR3 is TGTGCCAGCCGCTTTGACAGGGGAGGAACTGGCTACACCTTC.

The chain has TRBV12-3 or TRBV12-4 and TRBJ1-1; no firm D call. Trimming removed 5 bases at V and 0 bases at J, with 16 bases between. The CDR3 contains 16 residues. In DNA, the CDR3 is TGTGCCAGCAGTAGTGGTGGCTTGGGTATGAACACTGAAGCTTTCTTT. It yields the protein CASSSGGLGMNTEAFF.

Remarks on this clonotype: A much larger clone differs from this one at a single base, so this may be a read error. The chain recombines TRBV7-2 with TRBJ2-5; no firm D call. CDR3 length equals 12 residues. Germline lookup yields CDR1 SGHTA and CDR2 FQGNSA. CDR3 nucleotides: TGTGCCAGCGGCTTACGAAAAGAGACCCAGTACTTC. The encoded protein is CASGLRKETQYF.

The chain carries TRBV5-6 and TRBJ2-7; 11 bases agree with TRBD2. Germline V gene lookup returns CDR1 SGHDT and CDR2 YYEEEE. The CDR3 length is 16 residues. V lost 3 bases to trimming and J lost 1 base; unmatched junction nucleotides: 6. The CDR3 sequence: CASSYMGLADSYEQYF. The CDR3 nucleotides read TGTGCCAGCAGCTACATGGGACTAGCGGATTCCTACGAGCAGTACTTC.

The table lists this clonotype with many counts. The chain recombines TRBV14 with TRBJ1-2; D not certain. CDR3 length: 12 residues. The germline gives CDR1 SGHDN, CDR2 FVKESK. V was trimmed by 4 bases and J by 4 bases, leaving 7 bases between them. The CDR3 coding sequence is TGTGCCAGCAGCCTGACACTCTATGGCTACACCTTC. Amino acid sequence: CASSLTLYGYTF.

Concerning this clonotype: Mismatch with germline at one junction end may stem from a read error. The rearrangement links TRBV5-1 to TRBJ1-5, with D possibly matching TRBD1 (5 bases). The CDR3 covers 14 residues. Germline assignment: CDR1 SGHRS and CDR2 YFSETQ. The CDR3 here is CASSSVGGGQPQHF. The CDR3 region has the DNA TGTGCCAGCAGTTCCGTGGGTGGGGGACAGCCCCAGCATTTT. Full variable domain (remainder filled in from reference TRBV5-1 and TRBJ1-5): KAGVTQTPRYLIKTRGQQVTLSCSPISGHRSVSWYQQTPGQGLQFLFEYFSETQRNKGNFPGRFSGRQFSNSRSEMNVSTLELGDSALYLCASSSVGGGQPQHFGDGTRLSIL.

V and J are TRBV12-3 or TRBV12-4 and TRBJ1-5; 8 nucleotides agree with TRBD1. V trimming: 2 bases; J trimming: 0 bases; junction bases outside the gene matches: 9. The CDR3 runs to 18 residues. CDR3 nucleotide sequence: TGTGCCAGCAGTTTAACAGGACAGGGCCGTAATAGCAATCAGCCCCAGCATTTT. Protein: CASSLTGQGRNSNQPQHF.

The chain employs TRBV7-9 and TRBJ1-1, with TRBD1 as a possible D gene (6 bases). Trimming pared 2 bases from V and 3 bases from J, leaving 13 bases between. There are 15 residues in the CDR3. Germline values: CDR1 SEHNR, CDR2 FQNEAQ (reference sequence). In DNA, the CDR3 is TGTGCCAGCAGCTTATCACAAGGGGGGGACACTGAAGCTTTCTTT. This encodes CASSLSQGGDTEAFF.

This chain connects TRBV20-1 to TRBJ2-5; 9 nucleotides align to TRBD1. The CDR3 totals 12 residues. Germline values: CDR1 DFQATT, CDR2 SNEGSKA (reference sequence). Trimming took 6 bases from V and 7 from J; bases not matched to a gene: 6. The CDR3 nucleotides are TGCAGTGCCCGGACGGGACAGGGGACCCAGTACTTC. Protein product: CSARTGQGTQYF.

The chain employs TRBV12-3 or TRBV12-4 and TRBJ1-5; 12 nucleotides align to TRBD1. The CDR3 has 16 amino acids. With 5 bases clipped from V and 7 bases from J, the junction kept 9 bases outside the gene matches. The CDR3 nucleotides are TGTGCCAGCAGTCCGGGGGGACAGGGGGCAGGACAGCCCCAGCATTTT. Amino acid sequence: CASSPGGQGAGQPQHF.

V is TRBV10-2 and J is TRBJ2-7; no definite D call. The CDR3 extends over 13 amino acids. The germline CDR1 and CDR2 sequences are WSHSY and SAAADI. The V and J ends lost 1 base and 3 bases respectively, with 7 bases between them. The CDR3 region is CASSEWLGYEQYF. CDR3 nucleotide sequence: TGCGCCAGCAGTGAGTGGCTAGGCTACGAGCAGTACTTC.